The source of this T cell receptor (beta chain) is a study of blood T cells in healthy people across ages. Study-wide results and limits: Any changes in expanded clonotypes were possibly confounded, as donor CMV status remained unknown.

A word on this clonotype: What it recognizes is unknown.

The use of a sample-barcoded 5' primer and a J-beta primer mix characterized a second PCR of about 7 to 12 cycles. TCRdb reanalysed the 5' RACE reads using MiXCR and keeps one entry per CDR3 protein. The sample records hundreds of thousands of distinct CDR3 sequences, around a fifth being singletons. From germline, CDR1 is MNHNY and CDR2 SVGAGI (reference sequence). The CDR3 runs to 13 residues. Trimming removed 6 bases at V and 5 bases at J, with 13 bases between. Sequenced sample: blood. This chain uses TRBV6-6 with TRBJ2-5, with D unclear. This TCR was sampled from a man aged 65-85 years in good health. In DNA form, the CDR3 reads TGTGCCAGCAGCCGGACGGCACGGGAGACCCAGTACTTC. Amino acid sequence: CASSRTARETQYF.